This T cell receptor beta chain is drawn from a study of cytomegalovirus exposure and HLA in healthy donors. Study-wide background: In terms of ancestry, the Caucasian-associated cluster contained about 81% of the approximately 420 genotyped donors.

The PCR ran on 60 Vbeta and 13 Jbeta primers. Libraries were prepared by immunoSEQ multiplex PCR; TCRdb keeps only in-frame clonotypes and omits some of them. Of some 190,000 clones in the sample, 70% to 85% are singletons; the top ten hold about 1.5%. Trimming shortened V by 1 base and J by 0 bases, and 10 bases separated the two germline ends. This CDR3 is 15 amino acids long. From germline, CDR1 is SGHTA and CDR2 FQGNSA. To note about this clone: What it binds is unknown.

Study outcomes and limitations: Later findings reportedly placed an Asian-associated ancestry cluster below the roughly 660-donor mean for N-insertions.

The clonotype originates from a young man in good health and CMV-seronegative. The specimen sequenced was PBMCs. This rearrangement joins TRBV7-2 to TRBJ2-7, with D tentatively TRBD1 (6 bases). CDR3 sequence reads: CASSLERRGSYEQYF. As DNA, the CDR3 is TGTGCCAGCAGCTTAGAACGCAGGGGCTCCTACGAGCAGTACTTC.